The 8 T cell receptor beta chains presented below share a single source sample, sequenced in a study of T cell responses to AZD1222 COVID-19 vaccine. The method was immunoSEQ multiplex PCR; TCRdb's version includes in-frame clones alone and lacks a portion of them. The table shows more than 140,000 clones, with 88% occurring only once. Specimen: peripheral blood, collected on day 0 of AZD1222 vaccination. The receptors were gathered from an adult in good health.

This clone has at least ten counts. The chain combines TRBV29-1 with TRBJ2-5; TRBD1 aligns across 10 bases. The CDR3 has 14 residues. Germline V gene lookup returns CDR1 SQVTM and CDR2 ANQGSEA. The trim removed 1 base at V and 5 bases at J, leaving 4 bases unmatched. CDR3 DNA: TGCAGCGTTGAAGGCCCGGGACAGGGGGAGACCCAGTACTTC. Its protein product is CSVEGPGQGETQYF.

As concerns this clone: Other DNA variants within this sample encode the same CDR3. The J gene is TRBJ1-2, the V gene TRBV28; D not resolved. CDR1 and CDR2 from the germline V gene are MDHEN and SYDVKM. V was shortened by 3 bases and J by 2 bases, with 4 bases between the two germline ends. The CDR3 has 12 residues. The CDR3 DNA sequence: TGTGCCAGCAGTTTTTTGAACTATGGCTACACCTTC. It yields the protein CASSFLNYGYTF.

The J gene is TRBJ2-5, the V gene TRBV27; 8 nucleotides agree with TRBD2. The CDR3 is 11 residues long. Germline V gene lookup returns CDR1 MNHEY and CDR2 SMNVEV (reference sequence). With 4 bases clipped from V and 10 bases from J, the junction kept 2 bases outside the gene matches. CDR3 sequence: CASSWRGDQYF. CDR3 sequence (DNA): TGTGCCAGCAGTTGGCGGGGGGACCAGTACTTC.

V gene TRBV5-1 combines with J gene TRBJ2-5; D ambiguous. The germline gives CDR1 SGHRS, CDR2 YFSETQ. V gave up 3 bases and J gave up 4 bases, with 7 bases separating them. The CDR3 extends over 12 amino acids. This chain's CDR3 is CASSSPPETQYF. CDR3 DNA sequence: TGCGCCAGCAGCTCGCCTCCAGAGACCCAGTACTTC.

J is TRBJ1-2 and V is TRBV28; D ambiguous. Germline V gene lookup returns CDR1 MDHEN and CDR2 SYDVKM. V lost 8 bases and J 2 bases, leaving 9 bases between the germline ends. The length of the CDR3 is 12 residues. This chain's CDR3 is CASGGYNYGYTF. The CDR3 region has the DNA TGTGCCAGCGGTGGGTACAACTATGGCTACACCTTC.

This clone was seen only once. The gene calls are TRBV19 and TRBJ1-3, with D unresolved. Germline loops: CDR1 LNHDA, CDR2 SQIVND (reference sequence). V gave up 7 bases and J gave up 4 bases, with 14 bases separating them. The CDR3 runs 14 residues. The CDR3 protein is CASTYPGKGNTIYF. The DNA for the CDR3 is TGTGCCAGTACCTACCCGGGAAAAGGAAACACCATATATTTT.

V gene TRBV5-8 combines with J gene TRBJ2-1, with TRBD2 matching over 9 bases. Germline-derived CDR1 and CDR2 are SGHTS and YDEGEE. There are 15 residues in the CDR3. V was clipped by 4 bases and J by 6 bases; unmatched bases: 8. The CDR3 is CASSPWREGINEQFF. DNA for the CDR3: TGTGCCAGCAGCCCCTGGCGGGAGGGAATCAATGAGCAGTTCTTC.

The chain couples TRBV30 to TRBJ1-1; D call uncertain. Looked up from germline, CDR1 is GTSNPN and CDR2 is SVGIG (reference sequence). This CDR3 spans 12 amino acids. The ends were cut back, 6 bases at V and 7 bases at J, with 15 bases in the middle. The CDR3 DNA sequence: TGTGCCTGCCCCCTTGGATCACGTGAAGCTTTCTTT. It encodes CACPLGSREAFF.